This T cell receptor beta chain was sequenced for a study of cytotoxic CD8 clonotypes in ibrutinib-treated CLL. The method was immunoSEQ multiplex PCR; TCRdb's version includes in-frame clones alone and lacks a portion of them. The sample lists almost 85,000 clones; about 86% were seen once. V was clipped by 0 bases and J by 0 bases, with 10 bases between them. The CDR3 consists of 15 residues. Germline CDR1 reads SGDLS; CDR2 reads YYNGEE. The sequence derives from a human donor with chronic lymphocytic leukemia. The sequenced sample was PBMCs, obtained before ibrutinib treatment. The rearrangement joins TRBV9 to TRBJ2-7; no firm D call. The CDR3: CASSVEERPSYEQYF. The CDR3 coding sequence is TGTGCCAGCAGCGTAGAGGAGCGCCCCTCCTACGAGCAGTACTTC.